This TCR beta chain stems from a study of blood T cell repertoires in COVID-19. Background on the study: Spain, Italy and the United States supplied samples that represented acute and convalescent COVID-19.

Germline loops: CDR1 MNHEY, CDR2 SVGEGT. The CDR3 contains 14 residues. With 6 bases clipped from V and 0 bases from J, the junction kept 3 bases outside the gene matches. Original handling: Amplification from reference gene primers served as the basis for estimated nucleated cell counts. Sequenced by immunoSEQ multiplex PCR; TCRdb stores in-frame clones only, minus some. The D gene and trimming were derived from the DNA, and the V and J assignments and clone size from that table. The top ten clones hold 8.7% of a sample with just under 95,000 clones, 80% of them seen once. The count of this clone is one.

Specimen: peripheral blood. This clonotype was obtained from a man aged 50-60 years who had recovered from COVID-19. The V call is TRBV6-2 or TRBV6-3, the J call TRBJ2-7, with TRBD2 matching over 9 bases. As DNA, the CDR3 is TGTGCCAGCAGCCCTAGCGGGGTCTCCTACGAGCAGTACTTC. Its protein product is CASSPSGVSYEQYF.